These 17 T cell receptor beta chains were all obtained from the same sample, sequenced in a study of CD8 T cells in ankylosing spondylitis. TCRdb fed the 5' RACE reads into MiXCR, producing one record per CDR3 protein. The table records 700,000 to 1,000,000 distinct CDR3 sequences, approximately 12% of them present only once. Antigens of these TCRs are unknown. Study-wide points: What seemed typical of ankylosing spondylitis blood was a TCR beta motif built from several highly homologous variants.

Sequenced material: blood, either unsorted or a sorted T cell fraction (not recorded which). The receptor source for this set is a male donor with ankylosing spondylitis.

In this sample, this clonotype turned up a few times. The CDR3 loop reads CASSPRGSYGYTF. DNA of the CDR3: TGTGCCAGCAGCCCGAGGGGGAGCTATGGCTACACCTTC. V is TRBV7-8 and J is TRBJ1-2; D may be TRBD1 (6 bases). The CDR3 is made up of 13 amino acids. V was trimmed by 5 bases and J by 4 bases, leaving 11 bases between them. From germline, CDR1 is SGHVS and CDR2 FQNEAQ.

The chain is built from TRBV5-1 and TRBJ1-1; D may be TRBD1 (6 bases). CDR3 length: 16 amino acids. Deletions cut 0 bases from V and 3 bases from J, with 15 bases between. The V gene's germline CDR1 is SGHRS and CDR2 YFSETQ. The CDR3 sequence is CASSLGTGYGDTEAFF. The CDR3 nucleotides read TGCGCCAGCAGCTTGGGCACAGGGTACGGGGACACTGAAGCTTTCTTT.

This clonotype appeared a few times. The chain employs TRBV12-3 or TRBV12-4 and TRBJ1-5, with D possibly TRBD1 on 5 matching bases. The V gene lost 4 bases and the J gene lost 0 bases, with 16 bases spanning the gap. This CDR3 is 17 amino acids long. The CDR3 region is CASSSSGTYYSNQPQHF. CDR3 DNA: TGTGCCAGCAGTTCATCCGGGACCTATTATAGCAATCAGCCCCAGCATTTT.

This clonotype was seen a few times. The CDR3 reads CASSLAGQENTEAFF. DNA of the CDR3: TGTGCCAGCAGCTTGGCGGGACAGGAGAACACTGAAGCTTTCTTT. V gene TRBV5-5 combines with J gene TRBJ1-1, with 8 bases identical to TRBD1. The CDR3 spans 15 residues. Germline V CDR1 and CDR2: SGHKS, YYEKEE (reference sequence). V lost 0 bases to trimming and J lost 1 base; unmatched junction nucleotides: 2. Full variable domain (outside the CDR3, taken from reference TRBV5-5 and TRBJ1-1): DAGVTQSPTHLIKTRGQQVTLRCSPISGHKSVSWYQQVLGQGPQFIFQYYEKEERGRGNFPDRFSARQFPNYSSELNVNALLLGDSALYLCASSLAGQENTEAFFGQGTRLTVV.

This clonotype was recorded a few times. J is TRBJ1-2 and V is TRBV6-5, with 11 nucleotides matching TRBD1. This CDR3 region has 17 residues. Germline CDR1 is MNHEY and CDR2 is SVGAGI. Trimming cost V 0 bases and J 2 bases; bases outside gene matches: 5. The CDR3 spells CASSYSIRDRGNYGYTF. The CDR3 DNA reads as TGTGCCAGCAGTTACTCGATCCGGGACAGGGGGAACTATGGCTACACCTTC.

This clonotype was picked up many times. The chain is built from TRBV20-1 and TRBJ1-1; D perhaps matches TRBD1 (6 bases). V dropped 6 bases and J dropped 0 bases, with 11 bases sitting between them. The CDR3 length is 13 residues. Germline assignment: CDR1 DFQATT and CDR2 SNEGSKA (reference sequence). DNA for the CDR3: TGCAGTGCAAGGACAGACATGAACACTGAAGCTTTCTTT. Amino acids: CSARTDMNTEAFF.

The sample holds a few counts of this clonotype. The rearrangement joins TRBV5-1 to TRBJ1-2, with TRBD1 identical over 8 bases. CDR3 size: 15 residues. Trimming took 4 bases from V and 5 from J; bases not matched to a gene: 10. Germline V lookup: CDR1 SGHRS, CDR2 YFSETQ. In nucleotides, the CDR3 is TGCGCCAGCAGCCGTTCCAGGGGGCCCACTTATGGCTACACCTTC. It yields the protein CASSRSRGPTYGYTF.

The V call is TRBV28, the J call TRBJ2-1, with D unresolved. Between the trimmed V and J ends, which lost 3 bases and 7 bases, there was a span of 13 bases. The CDR3 runs to 14 residues. Per the germline V gene, CDR1 is MDHEN and CDR2 is SYDVKM. CDR3 nucleotide sequence: TGTGCCAGCAGTTTGGGCCCCGGGCAGAATGAGCAGTTCTTC. This translates into CASSLGPGQNEQFF.

This clonotype appeared a few times. The gene calls are TRBV10-3 and TRBJ2-2; TRBD2 agrees at 11 bases. The CDR3 totals 15 residues. The trim removed 6 bases at V and 7 bases at J, leaving 7 bases unmatched. CDR1 is ENHRY and CDR2 is SYGVKD in the germline V gene. The DNA for the CDR3 is TGTGCCATCAGGCTAGCGGGGGGCCTCGTCGGGGAGCTGTTTTTT. Translation: CAIRLAGGLVGELFF.

The chain couples TRBV11-2 to TRBJ2-3; D possibly uses TRBD1 or TRBD2 (5 bases each). Germline V gene sequence: CDR1 SGHAT, CDR2 FQNNGV. The CDR3 totals 15 residues. Trimming removed 5 bases at V and 0 bases at J, with 12 bases between. CDR3 residues: CASSSIRGSTDTQYF. The CDR3 DNA follows: TGTGCCAGCAGCAGTATACGGGGCAGCACAGATACGCAGTATTTT.

V gene TRBV12-3 or TRBV12-4 combines with J gene TRBJ1-1; D unclear. CDR3 length equals 14 residues. V was shortened by 5 bases and J by 1 base, with 11 bases between the two germline ends. For the CDR3, the DNA is TGTGCCAGCAGTCGGTGGGAAGGGAACACTGAAGCTTTCTTT. The encoded protein is CASSRWEGNTEAFF.

The rearrangement links TRBV20-1 to TRBJ1-5; 7 bases map to TRBD1. V gave up 0 bases and J gave up 7 bases; unmatched junction bases: 9. The germline gives CDR1 DFQATT, CDR2 SNEGSKA (reference sequence). The CDR3 runs 15 residues. As DNA, the CDR3 is TGCAGTGCTAGAGATCCTTCAGGGGGAGGACAGCCCCAGCATTTT. Protein: CSARDPSGGGQPQHF.

This clonotype was recorded many times. The chain joins TRBV5-1 to TRBJ2-1, with D hard to call. The CDR3 length is 11 residues. V lost 4 bases to trimming and J lost 8 bases, with 7 bases between them. The germline V gene encodes CDR1 SGHRS and CDR2 YFSETQ. CDR3 amino acids: CASSIKHEQFF. In nucleotides, the CDR3 is TGCGCCAGCAGCATTAAGCATGAGCAGTTCTTC.

This clonotype was detected only a few times. The genes are TRBV7-8 and TRBJ2-7; D ambiguous. The ends were cut back, 5 bases at V and 7 bases at J, with 12 bases in the middle. Per germline, CDR1 SGHVS and CDR2 FQNEAQ. CDR3 length: 12 residues. Here the CDR3 reads CASSRGSREQYF. CDR3 in DNA: TGTGCCAGCAGCCGAGGTTCACGGGAGCAGTACTTC.

This chain's CDR3 is CASSLRDATERQFF. CDR3 nucleotides: TGTGCCAGCAGCTTGAGGGACGCTACCGAACGGCAGTTCTTC. This chain links TRBV5-8 with TRBJ2-1; TRBD1 or TRBD2 may be the D gene (5 bases each). With 1 base removed from V and 12 bases from J, the gap between germline ends came to 17 bases. Germline V CDR1 and CDR2: SGHTS, YDEGEE. The length of the CDR3 is 14 residues. The whole variable domain, filled in from reference TRBV5-8 and TRBJ2-1, reads EAGVTQSPTHLIKTRGQQATLRCSPISGHTSVYWYQQALGLGLQFLLWYDEGEERNRGNFPPRFSGRQFPNYSSELNVNALELEDSALYLCASSLRDATERQFFGPGTRLTVL.

The sample holds a few counts of this clonotype. The chain links TRBV25-1 to TRBJ2-6, with unresolved D. This CDR3 contains 16 residues. The V end lost 6 bases, the J end lost 2 bases, and 14 bases lay between the germline ends. Germline V CDR1 and CDR2: MGHDK, SYGVNS. CDR3 DNA: TGTGCCAGCAGCCGATCTATCAGCGCTGGGGCCAACGTCCTGACTTTC. It codes for CASSRSISAGANVLTF.

This clonotype has ten or more counts. This chain links TRBV28 with TRBJ2-2; 7 bases align to TRBD1. The germline V gene has CDR1 MDHEN and CDR2 SYDVKM. The CDR3 contains 12 residues. Unmatched junction bases numbered 1, after V lost 8 bases and J lost 4 bases. This CDR3 reads CASGQVTGELFF. DNA of the CDR3: TGTGCCAGCGGACAGGTCACCGGGGAGCTGTTTTTT.